This T cell receptor beta chain was identified in a study of blood T cell repertoires in COVID-19. Turning to the study itself: PBMCs, B-cell-depleted T cells, or T cells provided the cDNA or gDNA that made up the material.

Deletions cut 6 bases from V and 8 bases from J, with 16 bases between. Germline V CDR1 and CDR2: MDHEN, SYDVKM. The CDR3 covers 13 residues. The age range of participants was 18 to 89 years, with residence in approximately 25 US areas. The repertoire was sequenced with immunoSEQ multiplex PCR; TCRdb's copy has only in-frame clones and lacks some. This table has some 100,000 clones, about 86% appearing once. The chain carries TRBV28 and TRBJ1-2; a weak D match, TRBD1 (5 bases). The receptor was isolated from a woman aged 45-60 years who had recovered from COVID-19. Input material: PBMCs or T cells enriched from blood (not recorded which). CDR3 residues: CASSHDRYDGYTF. The CDR3, as DNA: TGTGCCAGCAGCCATGACAGATATGACGGCTACACCTTC.